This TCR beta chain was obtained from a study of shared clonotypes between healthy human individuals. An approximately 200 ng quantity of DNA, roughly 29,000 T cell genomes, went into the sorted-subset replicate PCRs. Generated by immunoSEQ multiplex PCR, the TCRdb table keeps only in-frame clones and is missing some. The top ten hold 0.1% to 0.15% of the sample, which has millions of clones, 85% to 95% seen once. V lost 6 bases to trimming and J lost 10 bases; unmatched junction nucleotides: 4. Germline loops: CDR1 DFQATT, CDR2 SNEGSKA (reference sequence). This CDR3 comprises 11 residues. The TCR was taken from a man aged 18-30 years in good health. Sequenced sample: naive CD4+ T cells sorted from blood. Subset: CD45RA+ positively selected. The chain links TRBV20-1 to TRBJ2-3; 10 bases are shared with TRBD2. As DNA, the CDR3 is TGCAGTGCCCCCGGGACTAGCGCGCAGTATTTT. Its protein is CSAPGTSAQYF.